This T cell receptor (beta chain) was sequenced during a study of CD8+ T cells in alopecia areata. Findings of the study overall: Scalp samples also contribute reads from the resident alphabeta T cells found in normal skin.

This clone was seen only a few times. No antigen is known for it. In germline, CDR1 is SNHLY, CDR2 FYNNEI. Unmatched junction bases numbered 5, after V lost 6 bases and J lost 4 bases. The CDR3 is 14 residues long. Extraction and reverse transcription of RNA yielded cDNA as the sequencing template. Some clones are missing from TCRdb's copy, which holds only in-frame ones; the method was immunoSEQ multiplex PCR. The sample contains 70,000 to 95,000 clones, roughly 50% of which appear only once. Lesional scalp punch biopsies and peripheral blood were collected from alopecia areata patients. The chain recombines TRBV2 with TRBJ2-7; 11 bases fit TRBD2. This sequence originates from a human donor with alopecia areata. Sample: NKG2D-high CD8+ T cells sorted from blood. The CDR3 region is CASRPTSGRYEQYF. The CDR3 nucleotides read TGTGCCAGCAGGCCTACTAGCGGGAGATACGAGCAGTACTTC.